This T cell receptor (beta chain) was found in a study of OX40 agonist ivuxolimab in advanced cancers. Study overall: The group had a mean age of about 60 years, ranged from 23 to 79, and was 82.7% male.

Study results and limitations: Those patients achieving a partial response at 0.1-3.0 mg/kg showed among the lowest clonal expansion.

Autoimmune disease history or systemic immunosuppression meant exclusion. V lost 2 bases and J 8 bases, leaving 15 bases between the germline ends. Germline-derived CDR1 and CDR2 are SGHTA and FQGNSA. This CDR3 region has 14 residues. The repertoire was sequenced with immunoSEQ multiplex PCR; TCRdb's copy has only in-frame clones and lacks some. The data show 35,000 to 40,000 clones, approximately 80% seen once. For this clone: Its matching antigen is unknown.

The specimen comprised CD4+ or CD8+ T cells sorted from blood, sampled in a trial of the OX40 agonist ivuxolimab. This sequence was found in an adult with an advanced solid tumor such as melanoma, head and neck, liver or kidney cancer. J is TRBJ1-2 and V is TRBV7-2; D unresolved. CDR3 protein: CASSLIQEARGYTF. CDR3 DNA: TGTGCCAGCAGCTTAATTCAGGAGGCAAGAGGCTACACCTTC.